The clone carrying this T cell receptor beta chain was recorded at least ten times. Its specificity is not known. Germline V gene sequence: CDR1 SGHDT, CDR2 YYEEEE. V lost 7 bases to trimming and J lost 8 bases, with 13 bases between them. CDR3 length equals 12 residues. Amplified regions were TCR beta CDR3 sequences from RNA transcripts. TCR CDR3 regions were first amplified by RT-PCR with HTBI primers. TCRdb passed the multiplex PCR reads through MiXCR, listing each CDR3 protein once. The sample consists of about 500,000 distinct CDR3 sequences, over 13% of them appearing once. This sample holds PBMCs from roughly 10 ml fresh peripheral blood. The data were obtained in a study of T cells in Graves' hyperthyroidism and ophthalmopathy. General observations from the study: Most thyroid clonotypes expanded above 0.001 were also detected in blood.

The source material was blood. This chain uses TRBV5-6 with TRBJ2-1, with a possible D match to TRBD1 (5 bases). The receptor was isolated from a young woman with Graves' hyperthyroidism. The CDR3 nucleotides are TGTGCCAGCGCCCACAGGTACGATGAGCAGTTCTTC. Protein: CASAHRYDEQFF.